Presented here are 10 T cell receptor beta chains from one specimen sequenced in a study of blood T cells in healthy people across ages. Primers used in a second PCR of about 7 to 12 cycles were a sample-barcoded 5' primer and a J-beta primer mix. TCRdb re-analysed the 5' RACE reads in MiXCR, keeping a single row per CDR3 protein. The sample yields about 1.8 million distinct CDR3 sequences, roughly 52% seen once. Specimen: blood. The receptors originated from a woman aged 40 to 50 in good health.

The chain links TRBV4-3 to TRBJ2-5; the D is unclear. This CDR3 is 14 amino acids long. With 4 bases removed from V and 11 bases from J, the gap between germline ends came to 20 bases. Germline CDR1 is LGHNA and CDR2 is YSLEER. The CDR3 loop reads CASSPGWVGNEQYF. DNA for the CDR3: TGCGCCAGCAGCCCGGGTTGGGTGGGAAATGAGCAGTACTTC.

The gene calls are TRBV13 and TRBJ2-3; either TRBD1 or TRBD2 may supply D (5 bases each). Germline values: CDR1 PRHDT, CDR2 FYEKMQ (reference sequence). The CDR3 is made up of 18 amino acids. Trimming pared 6 bases from V and 3 bases from J, leaving 25 bases between. CDR3 protein: CASSQSINSWDRTDTQYF. CDR3 DNA sequence: TGTGCCAGCAGTCAATCTATAAACTCTTGGGACCGTACAGATACGCAGTATTTT.

The chain joins TRBV12-3 or TRBV12-4 to TRBJ2-3, with TRBD2 identical over 9 bases. V trimming: 6 bases; J trimming: 4 bases; junction bases outside the gene matches: 5. This CDR3 has 14 residues. The CDR3 region is CASSRSGGPDTQYF. In nucleotides, the CDR3 is TGTGCCAGCAGCCGTAGCGGGGGCCCAGATACGCAGTATTTT.

The rearrangement uses TRBV4-1 and TRBJ2-1; 9 bases match TRBD1. CDR3 length equals 17 residues. Germline loops: CDR1 MGHRA, CDR2 YSYEKL. V was pared by 1 base and J by 4 bases, with 8 bases of the junction left unmatched. The CDR3 coding sequence is TGCGCCAGCAGCCAAGTCCCCCGACAGGGGGGTTACAATGAGCAGTTCTTC. This gives the protein CASSQVPRQGGYNEQFF.

The V call is TRBV27, the J call TRBJ1-2, with a tentative D call TRBD1 (6 bases). The CDR3 runs 13 residues. CDR1 and CDR2 (germline): MNHEY, SMNVEV (reference sequence). V was pared by 6 bases and J by 8 bases, with 16 bases between. In DNA form, the CDR3 reads TGTGCCAGCAGCACAGGACAGATCGGGGGCTACACCTTC. It is translated as CASSTGQIGGYTF.

Remarks on this clonotype: The germline gene is not matched at one end of the junction; a read error may be the cause. The chain has TRBV24-1 and TRBJ2-7, with 10 nucleotides matching TRBD2. The CDR3 extends over 19 amino acids. CDR1 and CDR2 (germline): KGHDR, SFDVKD. This chain's CDR3 is CATSDPWASGGLALYEQYF. For the CDR3, the DNA is TGCGCCACCAGTGACCCCTGGGCTAGCGGGGGCCTCGCACTCTACGAGCAGTACTTC.

In its sample, this clonotype was seen a few times. The chain uses TRBV18 and TRBJ2-7, with 7 bases aligning to TRBD2. V lost 3 bases, J lost 3 bases, and 5 bases stayed unmatched. Germline V gene sequence: CDR1 KGHSH, CDR2 LQKENI. CDR3 size: 14 residues. The CDR3 sequence: CASSPGGISYEQYF. The CDR3 DNA is TGTGCCAGCTCACCCGGGGGGATCAGCTACGAGCAGTACTTC.

This rearrangement joins TRBV7-2 to TRBJ2-3, with TRBD2 as a possible D gene (6 bases). The germline gives CDR1 SGHTA, CDR2 FQGNSA. V was clipped by 1 base and J by 2 bases, with 10 bases between them. This CDR3 has 15 residues. The CDR3 bases are TGTGCCAGCAGCTTAGAGGCGGGGTTCACAGATACGCAGTATTTT. The encoded protein is CASSLEAGFTDTQYF.

The table lists this clonotype with a few counts. Possible read error: a much larger clone is one base away. The V and J genes are TRBV6-2 or TRBV6-3 and TRBJ2-7; TRBD1 agrees at 7 bases. The germline CDR1 and CDR2 sequences are MNHEY and SVGEGT. The CDR3 contains 11 residues. J lost 5 bases, V lost 6 bases, and 1 base had no gene match. CDR3 nucleotide sequence: TGTGCCAGCAGACAGGGGAACGAGCAGTACTTC. It encodes CASRQGNEQYF.

The rearrangement uses TRBV20-1 and TRBJ2-5; 8 bases are a match to TRBD2. The CDR3 spans 13 residues. Per germline, CDR1 DFQATT and CDR2 SNEGSKA (reference sequence). The V gene end was trimmed by 6 bases and the J gene end by 3 bases; junction bases not matched to a gene: 6. The CDR3 loop reads CSASLAGEETQYF. The CDR3 DNA is TGCAGTGCATCCCTAGCGGGCGAAGAGACCCAGTACTTC.